This TCR beta chain is drawn from a study of T cells in Graves' hyperthyroidism and ophthalmopathy. Study summary: Any treatment followed the collection of peripheral blood at initial diagnosis. Points from the study as a whole: Most thyroid-expanded clonotypes above 0.001 were also found in blood.

RNA transcripts yielded amplified TCR beta CDR3 regions. RT-PCR in the first round (using the HTBI primer set) targeted the TCR CDR3. Using its own MiXCR run on the multiplex PCR reads, TCRdb lists one record per CDR3 protein. Of 500,000 to 550,000 distinct CDR3 sequences in the sample, 20% to 25% were seen once. Exclusion of patients followed from uncontrolled infection, other autoimmune disease, pregnancy or lactation. Trimming removed 6 bases at V and 8 bases at J, with 14 bases between. The CDR3 contains 13 residues. CDR1 and CDR2 (germline): MNHEY, SVGAGI. This clonotype showed up many times. The antigen is undetermined.

The specimen was blood. This TCR derives from a man aged 18-30 years with Graves' hyperthyroidism. The gene calls are TRBV6-5 and TRBJ1-5; possibly TRBD1 for D (5 bases). For the CDR3, the DNA is TGTGCCAGCAGGGGTTTACAGGTGGAGCCCCAGCATTTT. Residues: CASRGLQVEPQHF.